These T cell receptor beta chains were read from a single sample in a study of T cells after yellow fever vaccination. One entry per CDR3 protein results from TCRdb running MiXCR on the 5' RACE reads. Here the sample spans roughly 350,000 distinct CDR3 sequences, roughly 4% being singletons. This material consisted of PBMCs, taken 5 days after the yellow fever booster vaccination. The receptors were gathered from a man aged 18 to 35 who received the YFV17D yellow fever vaccine. CDR3s include the opening cysteine and the closing phenylalanine or tryptophan. A D gene is named only where the DNA matches it firmly. Clone size, where shown, is once, few, many, or a class for clones that have expanded.

v_call: TRBV5-1
d_call: -
j_call: TRBJ2-1
clone_size: few
cdr3_nt: TGCGCCAGCAGCAGTTTCCTAGCAGTTGGGCAGTTCTTC
cdr3_aa: CASSSFLAVGQFF

v_call: TRBV6-2/TRBV6-3
d_call: -
j_call: TRBJ2-1
clone_size: -
cdr3_nt: TGTGCCAGCAGTAAATGGGACGGTAGCTCCTACAATGAGCAGTTCTTC
cdr3_aa: CASSKWDGSSYNEQFF

v_call: TRBV5-6
d_call: -
j_call: TRBJ1-4
clone_size: many
cdr3_nt: TGTGCCAGCAGCATCCTACAGCCACAGAATGAAAAACTGTTTTTT
cdr3_aa: CASSILQPQNEKLFF

v_call: TRBV6-5
d_call: -
j_call: TRBJ1-1
clone_size: few
cdr3_nt: TGTGCCAGCAGTTACAGGCCCAGCACTGAAGCTTTCTTT
cdr3_aa: CASSYRPSTEAFF

v_call: TRBV9
d_call: -
j_call: TRBJ2-3
clone_size: -
cdr3_nt: TGTGCCAGCAAGGCGGCTAGCACAGATACGCAGTATTTT
cdr3_aa: CASKAASTDTQYF

v_call: TRBV5-6
d_call: TRBD1
j_call: TRBJ1-6
clone_size: few
cdr3_nt: TGTGCCAGCAGCTTCGGGACAGGGAATAATTCACCCCTCCACTTT
cdr3_aa: CASSFGTGNNSPLHF

v_call: TRBV11-2
d_call: -
j_call: TRBJ1-1
clone_size: few
cdr3_nt: TGTGCCAGCAGCCCCCGAATAGGGCAGCTTGAAGCTTTCTTT
cdr3_aa: CASSPRIGQLEAFF

v_call: TRBV14
d_call: TRBD1
j_call: TRBJ1-1
clone_size: few
cdr3_nt: TGTGCCAGCAGCCATGGCGGACAGGGGATTAACACTGAAGCTTTCTTT
cdr3_aa: CASSHGGQGINTEAFF

v_call: TRBV4-3
d_call: -
j_call: TRBJ2-2
clone_size: few
cdr3_nt: TGCGCCAGCAGCCAATCCCAAGGACCGTCCGATATTACCGGGGAGCTGTTTTTT
cdr3_aa: CASSQSQGPSDITGELFF

v_call: TRBV15
d_call: -
j_call: TRBJ2-5
clone_size: -
cdr3_nt: TGTGCCACGCAACCTTCCCTAGGTTCAGAGACCCAGTACTTC
cdr3_aa: CATQPSLGSETQYF

v_call: TRBV20-1
d_call: -
j_call: TRBJ1-6
clone_size: few
cdr3_nt: TGCAGTGCTAGTTCGGTATTTAATTCACCCCTCCACTTT
cdr3_aa: CSASSVFNSPLHF

v_call: TRBV15
d_call: -
j_call: TRBJ2-5
clone_size: -
cdr3_nt: TGTGCCACCAGCAGAGATCCTACCCGGACCCAGTACTTC
cdr3_aa: CATSRDPTRTQYF

v_call: TRBV14
d_call: -
j_call: TRBJ2-5
clone_size: few
cdr3_nt: TGTGCCAGCAGCCCCCTGGGGACCCAAGAGACCCAGTACTTC
cdr3_aa: CASSPLGTQETQYF

v_call: TRBV29-1
d_call: TRBD2
j_call: TRBJ2-3
clone_size: few
cdr3_nt: TGCTGCGTCTTCGCGGGGGGGGATACGCAGTATTTT
cdr3_aa: CCVFAGGDTQYF

v_call: TRBV4-3
d_call: TRBD1
j_call: TRBJ1-4
clone_size: -
cdr3_nt: TGCGCCAGCAGCCAAGAAAGGGACAGGGGGCGGGAAAAACTGTTTTTT
cdr3_aa: CASSQERDRGREKLFF

v_call: TRBV12-3/TRBV12-4
d_call: -
j_call: TRBJ1-5
clone_size: -
cdr3_nt: TGTGCCAGCAGTCCCCGGGACCCCTTTAAGCCCCAGCATTTT
cdr3_aa: CASSPRDPFKPQHF

v_call: TRBV18
d_call: TRBD1
j_call: TRBJ2-1
clone_size: few
cdr3_nt: TGTGCCAGCTCTCCCAATTCGGGACAGGGGACCTACAATGAGCAGTTCTTC
cdr3_aa: CASSPNSGQGTYNEQFF

v_call: TRBV29-1
d_call: -
j_call: TRBJ2-5
clone_size: -
cdr3_nt: TGCAGCGTTGAAGATCCACGGACGGAGGAAGAGACCCAGTACTTC
cdr3_aa: CSVEDPRTEEETQYF

v_call: TRBV7-9
d_call: -
j_call: TRBJ2-2
clone_size: many
cdr3_nt: TGTGCCAGCAGCCTAACGCCGGGCAGCCCCGGGGAGCTGTTTTTT
cdr3_aa: CASSLTPGSPGELFF

v_call: TRBV7-6
d_call: -
j_call: TRBJ2-3
clone_size: few
cdr3_nt: TGTGCCAGCAGCGGGCCCCTAAGCCCGGGAGATACGCAGTATTTT
cdr3_aa: CASSGPLSPGDTQYF

v_call: TRBV12-3/TRBV12-4
d_call: -
j_call: TRBJ2-7
clone_size: many
cdr3_nt: TGTGCCAGCAGTCGTACCTACGAGCAGTACTTC
cdr3_aa: CASSRTYEQYF

v_call: TRBV11-2
d_call: TRBD2
j_call: TRBJ2-1
clone_size: many
cdr3_nt: TGTGCCAGCAGCTTAGATCCAGCGGGGGCCACCTTTTCCTACAATGAGCAGTTCTTC
cdr3_aa: CASSLDPAGATFSYNEQFF

v_call: TRBV5-1
d_call: -
j_call: TRBJ1-1
clone_size: -
cdr3_nt: TGCGCCAGCAGCGATCACAGGGTTAGTGAAGCTTTCTTT
cdr3_aa: CASSDHRVSEAFF

v_call: TRBV19
d_call: -
j_call: TRBJ2-4
clone_size: -
cdr3_nt: TGTGCCAGTAGTATAGATTGGGGGGTTCGAAACATTCAGTACTTC
cdr3_aa: CASSIDWGVRNIQYF

v_call: TRBV4-3
d_call: TRBD1
j_call: TRBJ2-1
clone_size: few
cdr3_nt: TGCGCCAGCAGCCCCCACAGGGGTGAGCAGTTCTTC
cdr3_aa: CASSPHRGEQFF

v_call: TRBV4-1
d_call: -
j_call: TRBJ2-5
clone_size: few
cdr3_nt: TGCGCCAGCAGCCAACGGGCATACGAAGAGACCCAGTACTTC
cdr3_aa: CASSQRAYEETQYF

v_call: TRBV20-1
d_call: -
j_call: TRBJ2-3
clone_size: few
cdr3_nt: TGCAGTGCTAGAGACCCCTGGGCGAGCACAGATACGCAGTATTTT
cdr3_aa: CSARDPWASTDTQYF

v_call: TRBV11-2
d_call: -
j_call: TRBJ2-3
clone_size: many
cdr3_nt: TGTGCCAGCAGCCACCGGACTAGCACAGATACGCAGTATTTT
cdr3_aa: CASSHRTSTDTQYF